The rows below give T cell receptor beta chains drawn from one sample of a study of T cell clonotyping in hematopoietic cell transplantation. Sequencing was performed with immunoSEQ multiplex PCR; in TCRdb, only in-frame clones are kept and a portion is missing. The sample includes 75,000 to 95,000 clones, 96% of them seen just once. The specimen comprised peripheral blood mononuclear cells, sampled before stem cell transplant. The receptors were gathered from a woman in her forties or fifties with acute myeloid leukemia. Some clones in this sample may be carry-over from other donors' samples. Both conserved end residues are trimmed from each CDR3. Only part of the rows carry a size: once, few, many, or a class if the clone is expanded.

>-|TRBV2|TRBJ2-3
ASSVEGGLVTDTQY
>-|TRBV28|TRBJ1-4
ASCGYNEKLF
>-|TRBV5-1|TRBJ1-1
ASSLDVGAEAF
>-|TRBV6-5|TRBJ1-2
ASKKTGGGYT
>-|TRBV2|TRBJ2-2
ASRHRGPNTGELF
>-|TRBV11-2|TRBJ2-6
ASSDLRDSGANVLT
>once|TRBV19|TRBJ1-3
ASRNPVLSGNTIY
>-|TRBV6-5|TRBJ2-3
ASSYVPTGEWGTQY
>-|TRBV5-4|TRBJ2-5
ASSSNLLSETQY
>few|TRBV13|TRBJ1-2
ASSFRGSSNYGYT
>once|TRBV28|TRBJ2-1
ASRLAGERYNEQF
>-|TRBV19|TRBJ1-3
ASTRTAPSSGNTIY
>-|TRBV9|TRBJ1-2
ASSGTPNYRGYT
>-|TRBV6-1|TRBJ1-4
ASSENGGVQEKLF
>-|TRBV5-6|TRBJ1-1
ASSLRGTEAF
>-|TRBV6-5|TRBJ2-7
ASSVRTGDSYEQY
>-|TRBV19|TRBJ1-1
ASSRDRAPSNTEAF
>-|TRBV5-6|TRBJ2-6
ASVLYSETPSGANVLT
>-|TRBV25-1|TRBJ1-5
ASRGDREDQPQH
>-|TRBV7-6|TRBJ2-2
ASSPRVYTGELF
>once|TRBV19|TRBJ2-2
ASSDRANTGELF